This T cell receptor (beta chain) was captured by sequencing in a study of vaccination effects on CD4 cells after COVID-19. Turning to the study itself: Sample collection from a couple of convalescent patients occurred 16 days and one week before vaccination. General study results and limits: Late post-vaccination, clones induced by infection and those induced by vaccine underwent marked clonal contraction.

The data were produced by immunoSEQ multiplex PCR, yet TCRdb's version contains in-frame clones alone and is incomplete. The table shows some 40,000 clones, with 73% occurring only once. Before any sequencing was done, the ViraFEST assay used viral peptide pools to expand antigen-specific CD4+ T cells. CD4+ T cell isolation took place after about nine days of culture. SARS-CoV-2 infection was confirmed by PCR in the person between March and December 2020. Each well held some 2 million PBMC cultured with around 9.4 ug/ml peptides and roughly 11 IU/ml IL-2. Half the medium was swapped for IL-2 medium on days 3 and 7. Of note for this clone: Its target is unknown.

The germline V gene encodes CDR1 MDHEN and CDR2 SYDVKM. With 5 bases clipped from V and 3 bases from J, the junction kept 8 bases outside the gene matches. The CDR3 has 15 amino acids. The origin of this receptor is a human donor who had a prior SARS-CoV-2 infection. The V and J genes are TRBV28 and TRBJ2-5; 8 nucleotides align to TRBD1. The sequences come from CD4+ T cells from PBMCs cultured with a peptide pool, collected before COVID-19 vaccination. The CDR3 DNA follows: TGTGCCAGCAGTGGACTCAGGGGGCTTGAAGAGACCCAGTACTTC. It is translated as CASSGLRGLEETQYF. Looking up the rest from reference TRBV28 and TRBJ2-5 gives the full variable domain: DVKVTQSSRYLVKRTGEKVFLECVQDMDHENMFWYRQDPGLGLRLIYFSYDVKMKEKGDIPEGYSVSREKKERFSLILESASTNQTSMYLCASSGLRGLEETQYFGPGTRLLVL.